These T cell receptor beta chains were read from a single sample in a study of T cell repertoires in cytomegalovirus infection. Their specific antigens are unknown. TCRdb used MiXCR to reprocess the reads, holding one entry per CDR3 protein. This sample yields a few hundred thousand distinct CDR3 sequences, of which more than 40% are seen a single time; 35% to 50% belongs to the top ten. The input for sequencing was cultured PBMCs, taken from culture after CMV antigen stimulation. Every receptor here comes from a human donor in good health (CMV status not recorded). Some clones in this sample may be carry-over from other donors' samples. Both conserved end residues are part of each CDR3. Each record gives: clone size, V gene, CDR3 length, J gene, D gene, CDR3 protein, CDR3 DNA. D genes are given only for firm matches. Clone size is given for some rows only: seen once, a few or many times, or a class if the clone is expanded.

-	TRBV19	11	TRBJ2-2	-	CASSKLRELFF	TGTGCCAGTAGTAAATTGAGGGAGCTGTTTTTT
once	TRBV5-4	13	TRBJ1-2	TRBD1	CASSFGQADGYTF	TGTGCCAGCAGTTTCGGACAGGCGGATGGCTACACCTTC
-	TRBV4-1	16	TRBJ2-3	TRBD2	CASSLRLAGSTDTQYF	TGCGCCAGCAGCCTCAGACTAGCGGGGAGCACAGATACGCAGTATTTT
-	TRBV7-2	12	TRBJ2-7	-	CASSRGFREQYF	TGTGCCAGCAGCAGGGGGTTTAGGGAGCAGTACTTC
few	TRBV7-9	11	TRBJ1-1	-	CASSLNRVAFF	TGTGCCAGCAGCTTAAACCGGGTAGCTTTCTTT
few	TRBV7-6	15	TRBJ2-1	-	CASSPRYRQHNEQFF	TGTGCCAGCAGCCCACGCTACCGACAGCACAATGAGCAGTTCTTC
few	TRBV7-9	16	TRBJ2-3	TRBD1	CASTLGGQGGTDTQYF	TGTGCCAGCACCCTCGGGGGACAGGGAGGCACAGATACGCAGTATTTT
few	TRBV7-7	15	TRBJ2-1	-	CASSFGGSLDNEQFF	-
once	TRBV7-2	18	TRBJ2-4	-	CASSLVNRGPAAKNIQYF	TGTGCCAGCAGCTTAGTTAATCGAGGGCCTGCGGCCAAAAACATTCAGTACTTC
few	TRBV10-3	14	TRBJ1-1	TRBD1	CAISHDRENTEAFF	TGTGCCATCAGTCATGACAGGGAGAACACTGAAGCTTTCTTT
-	TRBV3-1	12	TRBJ1-1	-	CASSPQGYRAFF	TGTGCCAGCAGCCCACAGGGTTATAGAGCTTTCTTT
few	TRBV7-9	14	TRBJ2-3	-	CASSPGIATDTQYF	TGTGCCAGCAGCCCAGGGATAGCGACAGATACGCAGTATTTT
-	TRBV7-9	15	TRBJ2-1	TRBD2	CASSFGAGGNNEQFF	TGTGCCAGCAGCTTTGGAGCGGGAGGGAACAATGAGCAGTTCTTC
-	TRBV19	14	TRBJ2-7	TRBD1	CASRSRDRVGEQYF	TGTGCCAGTAGGAGTCGGGACAGGGTCGGCGAGCAGTACTTC
few	TRBV6-1	15	TRBJ1-1	-	CASSPQAPRPTEAFF	TGTGCCAGCAGTCCCCAGGCACCGAGACCAACTGAAGCTTTCTTT
-	TRBV2	12	TRBJ2-3	-	CASGPGTDTQYF	TGTGCCAGCGGGCCGGGGACAGATACGCAGTATTTT
few	TRBV20-1	13	TRBJ1-5	-	CSARDAGDQPQHF	TGCAGTGCCCGGGATGCCGGGGATCAGCCCCAGCATTTT
-	TRBV27	19	TRBJ1-6	TRBD1	CASRTVAGDPTGNNSPLHF	TGTGCCAGCAGAACGGTTGCGGGGGACCCGACAGGGAATAATTCACCCCTCCACTTT
-	TRBV7-4	15	TRBJ2-3	-	CASSFAGLSTDTQYF	TGTGCCAGCAGCTTCGCGGGTTTAAGCACAGATACGCAGTATTTT
-	TRBV6-6	14	TRBJ2-1	-	CASSNQQGNNEQFF	TGTGCCAGCAGTAACCAACAGGGAAACAATGAGCAGTTCTTC
few	TRBV28	13	TRBJ1-5	-	CASSRGHNQPQHF	TGTGCCAGCAGCCGGGGACACAATCAGCCCCAGCATTTT
-	TRBV7-6	16	TRBJ2-7	TRBD2	CASSLPRGGSDYEQYF	TGTGCCAGCAGTCTACCTCGGGGGGGGTCAGATTACGAGCAGTACTTC
few	TRBV7-9	14	TRBJ2-1	-	CASTSGSGSNEQFF	TGTGCCAGCACCTCGGGTAGCGGCTCCAATGAGCAGTTCTTC
-	TRBV12-3/TRBV12-4	10	TRBJ2-2	-	CVEGTGELFF	TGTGTCGAGGGGACCGGGGAGCTGTTTTTT
-	TRBV6-2/TRBV6-3	15	TRBJ1-2	-	CASSYDLGAIYGYTF	TGTGCCAGCAGTTACGATTTGGGGGCAATCTATGGCTACACCTTC
-	TRBV6-6	15	TRBJ1-5	TRBD1	CASSTGVYSNQPQHF	TGTGCCAGCAGTACAGGGGTCTATAGCAATCAGCCCCAGCATTTT
-	TRBV19	14	TRBJ1-1	-	CASSIDPGHTEAFF	TGTGCCAGTAGTATAGACCCCGGGCACACTGAAGCTTTCTTT
-	TRBV12-3/TRBV12-4	15	TRBJ2-2	TRBD1	CASSLVQGAGGELFF	TGTGCCAGCAGTTTAGTCCAGGGGGCAGGCGGGGAGCTGTTTTTT
-	TRBV12-3/TRBV12-4	13	TRBJ2-5	-	CASSFMGEETQYF	TGTGCCAGCAGTTTTATGGGGGAAGAGACCCAGTACTTC
-	TRBV7-8	18	TRBJ1-5	-	CASSFHIGEANSNQPQHF	TGTGCCAGCAGCTTCCACATCGGGGAGGCTAATAGCAATCAGCCCCAGCATTTT
few	TRBV10-3	16	TRBJ2-1	TRBD2	CAISRRREVLYNEQFF	TGTGCCATCAGCCGCCGGCGGGAGGTGCTTTACAATGAGCAGTTCTTC
-	TRBV7-8	17	TRBJ2-3	-	CASSPSAWLGNTDTQYF	TGTGCCAGCAGCCCCTCCGCCTGGCTGGGGAACACAGATACGCAGTATTTT
-	TRBV7-2	14	TRBJ2-2	-	CASSLVRRTGELFF	TGTGCCAGCAGCTTAGTACGTAGGACCGGGGAGCTGTTTTTT
-	TRBV6-1	17	TRBJ2-3	TRBD2	CASSELRGGGITDTQYF	TGTGCCAGCAGTGAATTGCGGGGGGGGGGCATCACAGATACGCAGTATTTT
-	TRBV6-8	14	TRBJ1-1	-	CASSRRSANTEAFF	TGTGCCAGCAGTAGGAGAAGCGCGAACACTGAAGCTTTCTTT
few	TRBV7-9	17	TRBJ1-2	-	CASSRGTPTLTNYGYTF	TGTGCCAGCAGCCGAGGGACACCTACACTTACTAACTATGGCTACACCTTC
-	TRBV12-3/TRBV12-4	16	TRBJ2-6	TRBD1	CASPRDRVTGANVLTF	TGTGCCAGCCCCAGGGACAGGGTCACTGGGGCCAACGTCCTGACTTTC
-	TRBV6-1	15	TRBJ1-6	-	CASSVVGQGSSPLHF	TGTGCCAGCAGTGTCGTCGGGCAGGGTAGTTCACCCCTCCACTTT
-	TRBV7-4	16	TRBJ2-5	TRBD2	CASSTHTSGSGETQYF	TGTGCCAGCAGCACACATACTAGCGGGAGTGGGGAGACCCAGTACTTC
-	TRBV6-2/TRBV6-3	15	TRBJ2-7	-	CASDGARVPSYEQYF	TGTGCCAGCGATGGCGCACGGGTTCCCTCCTACGAGCAGTACTTC
-	TRBV7-2	14	TRBJ1-2	-	CASSLFSTNYGYTF	TGTGCCAGCAGCTTATTCTCGACTAACTATGGCTACACCTTC
-	TRBV10-3	15	TRBJ1-5	-	CAISESAEKDQPQHF	TGTGCCATCAGTGAGAGTGCAGAAAAAGATCAGCCCCAGCATTTT
few	TRBV14	12	TRBJ1-1	-	CASSPLSDEAFF	TGTGCCAGCAGCCCCCTCTCGGATGAAGCTTTCTTT
-	TRBV7-2	15	TRBJ1-5	-	CASSSSANGAQPQHF	TGTGCCAGCAGCTCGAGTGCCAATGGAGCTCAGCCCCAGCATTTT
few	TRBV7-8	13	TRBJ1-1	-	CASSPSPNTEAFF	TGTGCCAGCAGCCCATCTCCGAACACTGAAGCTTTCTTT
few	TRBV7-2	18	TRBJ2-1	TRBD2	CASRTGTSGGGSYNEQFF	TGTGCCAGCAGAACCGGGACTAGCGGGGGGGGGTCCTACAATGAGCAGTTCTTC
-	TRBV4-1	14	TRBJ1-4	TRBD1	CASSSGQGLGKLFF	TGCGCCAGCAGCTCGGGACAGGGACTCGGGAAACTGTTTTTT
few	TRBV11-2	13	TRBJ1-6	-	CASSSSSYSPLHF	TGTGCCAGCAGCTCCTCCAGTTATTCACCCCTCCACTTT